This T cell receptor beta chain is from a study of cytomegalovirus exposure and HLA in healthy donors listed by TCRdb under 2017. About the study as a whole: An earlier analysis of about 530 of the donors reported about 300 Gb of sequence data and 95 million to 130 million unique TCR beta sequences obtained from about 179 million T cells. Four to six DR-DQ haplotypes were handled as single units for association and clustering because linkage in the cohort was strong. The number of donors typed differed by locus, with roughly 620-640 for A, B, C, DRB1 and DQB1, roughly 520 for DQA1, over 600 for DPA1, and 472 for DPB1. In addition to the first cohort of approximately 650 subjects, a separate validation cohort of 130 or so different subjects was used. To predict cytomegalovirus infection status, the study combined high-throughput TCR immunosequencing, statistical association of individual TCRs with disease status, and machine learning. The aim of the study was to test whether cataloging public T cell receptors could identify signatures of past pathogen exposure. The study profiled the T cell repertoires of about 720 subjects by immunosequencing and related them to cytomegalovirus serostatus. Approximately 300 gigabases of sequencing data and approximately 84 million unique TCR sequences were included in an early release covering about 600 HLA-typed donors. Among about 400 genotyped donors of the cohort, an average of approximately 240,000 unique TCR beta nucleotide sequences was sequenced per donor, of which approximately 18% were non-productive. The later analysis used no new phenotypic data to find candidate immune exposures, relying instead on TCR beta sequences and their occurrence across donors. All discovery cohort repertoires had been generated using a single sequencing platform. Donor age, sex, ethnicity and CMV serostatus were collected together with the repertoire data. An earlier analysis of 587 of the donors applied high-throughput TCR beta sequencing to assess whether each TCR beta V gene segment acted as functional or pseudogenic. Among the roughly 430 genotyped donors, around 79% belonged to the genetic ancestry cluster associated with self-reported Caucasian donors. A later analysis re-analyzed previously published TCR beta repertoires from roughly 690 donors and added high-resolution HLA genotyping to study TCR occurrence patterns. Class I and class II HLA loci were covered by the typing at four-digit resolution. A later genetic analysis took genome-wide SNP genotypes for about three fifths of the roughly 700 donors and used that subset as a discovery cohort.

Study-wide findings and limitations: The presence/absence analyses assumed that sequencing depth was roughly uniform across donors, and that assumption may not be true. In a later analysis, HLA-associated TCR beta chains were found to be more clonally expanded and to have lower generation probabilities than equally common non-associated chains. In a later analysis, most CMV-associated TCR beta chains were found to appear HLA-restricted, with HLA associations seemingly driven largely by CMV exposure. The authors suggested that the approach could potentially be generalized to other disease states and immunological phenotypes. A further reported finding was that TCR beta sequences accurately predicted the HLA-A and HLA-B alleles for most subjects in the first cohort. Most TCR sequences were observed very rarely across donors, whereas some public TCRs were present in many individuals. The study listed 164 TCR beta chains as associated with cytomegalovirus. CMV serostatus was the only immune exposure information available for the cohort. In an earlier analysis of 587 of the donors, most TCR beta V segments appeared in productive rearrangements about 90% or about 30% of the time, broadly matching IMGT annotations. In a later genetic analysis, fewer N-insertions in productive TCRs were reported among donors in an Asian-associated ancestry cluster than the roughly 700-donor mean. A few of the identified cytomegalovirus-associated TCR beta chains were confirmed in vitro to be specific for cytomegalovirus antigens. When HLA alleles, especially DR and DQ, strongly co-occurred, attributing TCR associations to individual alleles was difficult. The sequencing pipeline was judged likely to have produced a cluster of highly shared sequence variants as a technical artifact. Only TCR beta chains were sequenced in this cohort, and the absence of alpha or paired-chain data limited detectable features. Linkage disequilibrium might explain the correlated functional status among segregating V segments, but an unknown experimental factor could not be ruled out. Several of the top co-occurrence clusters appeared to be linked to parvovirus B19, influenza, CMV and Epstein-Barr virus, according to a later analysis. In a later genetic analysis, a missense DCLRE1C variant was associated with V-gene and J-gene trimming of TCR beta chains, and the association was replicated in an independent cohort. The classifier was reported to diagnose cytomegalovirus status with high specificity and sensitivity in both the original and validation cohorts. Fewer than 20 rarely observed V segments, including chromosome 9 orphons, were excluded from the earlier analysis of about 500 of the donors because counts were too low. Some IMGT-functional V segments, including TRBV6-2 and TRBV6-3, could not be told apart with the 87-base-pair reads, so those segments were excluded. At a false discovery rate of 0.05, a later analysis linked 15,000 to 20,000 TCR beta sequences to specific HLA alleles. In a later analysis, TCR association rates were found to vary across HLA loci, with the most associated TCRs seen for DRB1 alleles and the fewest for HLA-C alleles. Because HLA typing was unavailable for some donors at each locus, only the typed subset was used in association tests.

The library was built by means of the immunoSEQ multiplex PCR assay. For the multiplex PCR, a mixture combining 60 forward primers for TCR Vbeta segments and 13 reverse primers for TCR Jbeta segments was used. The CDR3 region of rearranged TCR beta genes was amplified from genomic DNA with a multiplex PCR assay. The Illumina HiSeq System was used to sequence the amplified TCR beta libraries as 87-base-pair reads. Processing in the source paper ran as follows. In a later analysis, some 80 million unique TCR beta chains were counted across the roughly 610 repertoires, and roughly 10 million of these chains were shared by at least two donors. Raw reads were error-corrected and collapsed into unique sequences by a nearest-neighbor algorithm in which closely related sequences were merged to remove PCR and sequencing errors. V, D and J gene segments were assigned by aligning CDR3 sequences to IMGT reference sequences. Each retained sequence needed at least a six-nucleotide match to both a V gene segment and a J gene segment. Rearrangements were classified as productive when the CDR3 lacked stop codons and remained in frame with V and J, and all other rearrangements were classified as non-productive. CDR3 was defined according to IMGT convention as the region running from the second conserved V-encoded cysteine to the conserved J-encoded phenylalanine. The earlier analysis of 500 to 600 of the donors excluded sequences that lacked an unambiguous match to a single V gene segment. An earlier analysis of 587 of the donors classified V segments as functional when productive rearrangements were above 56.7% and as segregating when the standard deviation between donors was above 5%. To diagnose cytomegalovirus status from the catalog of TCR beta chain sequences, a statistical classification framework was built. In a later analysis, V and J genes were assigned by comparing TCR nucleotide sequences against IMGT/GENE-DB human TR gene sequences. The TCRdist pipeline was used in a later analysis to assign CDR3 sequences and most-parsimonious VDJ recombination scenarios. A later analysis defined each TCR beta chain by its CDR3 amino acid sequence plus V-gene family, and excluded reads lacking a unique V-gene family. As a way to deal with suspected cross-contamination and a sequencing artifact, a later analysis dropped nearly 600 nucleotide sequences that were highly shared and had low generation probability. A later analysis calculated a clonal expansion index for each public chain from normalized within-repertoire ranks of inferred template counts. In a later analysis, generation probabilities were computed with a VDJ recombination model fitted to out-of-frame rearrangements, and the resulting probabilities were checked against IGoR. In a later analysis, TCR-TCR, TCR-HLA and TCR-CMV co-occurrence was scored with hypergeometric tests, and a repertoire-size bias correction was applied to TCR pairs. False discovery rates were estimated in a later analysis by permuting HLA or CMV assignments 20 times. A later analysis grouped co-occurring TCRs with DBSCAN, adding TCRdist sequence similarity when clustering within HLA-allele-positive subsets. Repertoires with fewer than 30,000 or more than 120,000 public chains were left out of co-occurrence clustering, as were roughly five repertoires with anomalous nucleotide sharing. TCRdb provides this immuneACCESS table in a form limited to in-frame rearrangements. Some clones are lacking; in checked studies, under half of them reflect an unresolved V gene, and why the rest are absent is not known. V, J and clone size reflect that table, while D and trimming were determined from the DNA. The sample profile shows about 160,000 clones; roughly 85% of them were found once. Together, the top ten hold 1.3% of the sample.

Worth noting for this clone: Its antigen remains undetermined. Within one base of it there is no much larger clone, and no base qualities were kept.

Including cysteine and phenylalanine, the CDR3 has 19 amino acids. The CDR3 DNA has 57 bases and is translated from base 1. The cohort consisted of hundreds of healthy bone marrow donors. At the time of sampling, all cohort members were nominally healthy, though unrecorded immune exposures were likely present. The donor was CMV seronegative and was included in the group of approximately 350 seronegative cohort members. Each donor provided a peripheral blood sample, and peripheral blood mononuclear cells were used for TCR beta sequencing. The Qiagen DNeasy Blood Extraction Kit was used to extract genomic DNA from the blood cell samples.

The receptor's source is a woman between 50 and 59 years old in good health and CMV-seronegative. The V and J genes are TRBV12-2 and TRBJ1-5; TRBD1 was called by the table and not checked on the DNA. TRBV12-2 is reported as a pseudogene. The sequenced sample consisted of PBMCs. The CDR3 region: CASRLGGGGGYEGNQPQHF. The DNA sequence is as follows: TGTGCAAGTCGCTTAGGCGGAGGGGGCGGGTATGAGGGCAATCAGCCCCAGCATTTT.